These 17 T cell receptor beta chains were all obtained from the same sample, sequenced in a study of Ad26.COV2.S vaccination and SARS-CoV-2 variants. Profiling relied on immunoSEQ multiplex PCR, and the TCRdb table lists in-frame clones only, not all of them. The sample includes hundreds of thousands of clones, about 89% of them seen just once. Treatment specified: 19 received Ad26.COV2.S at low or high dose, single or two shots; several received placebo; per-sample allocation not given. Material that was analyzed had been drawn on day 63 after the first vaccine or placebo injection. The input for sequencing was peripheral blood, taken in a trial of Ad26.COV2.S vaccine versus placebo. The receptors were gathered from a person aged 18-60 years who received the Ad26.COV2.S COVID-19 vaccine or a placebo.

The rearrangement joins TRBV30 to TRBJ1-4; D gene unclear. CDR3 length equals 17 residues. V was trimmed by 0 bases and J by 0 bases, leaving 14 bases between them. Germline V gene data show CDR1 as GTSNPN and CDR2 as SVGIG (reference sequence). The chain's CDR3 is CAWSVPLGLTTNEKLFF. In nucleotides, the CDR3 is TGTGCCTGGAGTGTACCCCTAGGGCTGACAACTAATGAAAAACTGTTTTTT. The full variable domain, rest sourced from reference TRBV30 and TRBJ1-4, is SQTIHQWPATLVQPVGSPLSLECTVEGTSNPNLYWYRQAAGRGLQLLFYSVGIGQISSEVPQNLSASRPQDRQFILSSKKLLLSDSGFYLCAWSVPLGLTTNEKLFFGSGTQLSVL.

V gene TRBV19 combines with J gene TRBJ2-3, with 10 bases lining up with TRBD2. The CDR3 has 17 residues. CDR1 is LNHDA, CDR2 SQIVND, per germline (reference sequence). With 5 bases clipped from V and 5 bases from J, the junction kept 13 bases outside the gene matches. DNA of the CDR3: TGTGCCAGTAGTCGGACTACTAGCGGGAAGTGGGGAGATACGCAGTATTTT. Protein: CASSRTTSGKWGDTQYF.

This sequence joins TRBV19 and TRBJ1-2; the D gene is possibly TRBD1 (5 bases). Trimming took 4 bases from V and 5 from J, leaving 23 bases between them. Germline V lookup: CDR1 LNHDA, CDR2 SQIVND (reference sequence). This CDR3 has 17 amino acids. The CDR3 DNA reads TGTGCCAGTAGTACCGACAACCGGGGCCGGAGAAATTATGGCTACACCTTC. This translates into CASSTDNRGRRNYGYTF.

This chain links TRBV18 with TRBJ1-6, with 9 positions matching TRBD1. CDR1 is KGHSH and CDR2 is LQKENI in the germline V gene. The CDR3 length is 17 residues. V lost 6 bases, J lost 7 bases, and 13 bases stayed unmatched. The DNA for the CDR3 is TGTGCCAGCTCCCTACCGGGACAGGGAGAAGGGAATTCACCCCTCCACTTT. This codes for CASSLPGQGEGNSPLHF.

On this clone: The sample has other DNA sequences that encode this CDR3 too. The gene calls are TRBV18 and TRBJ1-1, with 10 bases that match TRBD1. The CDR3 spans 16 residues. The V segment lost 3 bases and the J segment 0 bases; nucleotides outside the gene matches: 4. Germline assignment: CDR1 KGHSH and CDR2 LQKENI. The CDR3 DNA follows: TGTGCCAGCTCACCTCCGACAGGGGGCATGAACACTGAAGCTTTCTTT. It encodes CASSPPTGGMNTEAFF.

The chain joins TRBV9 to TRBJ2-5, with D unclear. The CDR3 has 15 amino acids. Trimming removed 0 bases from V and 4 bases from J, with 13 bases in between. Germline lookup yields CDR1 SGDLS and CDR2 YYNGEE. The CDR3 bases are TGTGCCAGCAGCGTAGTAGGGAATATCTTAGAGACCCAGTACTTC. As protein: CASSVVGNILETQYF.

CDR3 residues: CASSYSRQGSYEQYF. DNA for the CDR3: TGTGCCAGCAGTTACTCCCGACAGGGCTCCTACGAGCAGTACTTC. The rearrangement joins TRBV6-5 to TRBJ2-7; TRBD1 matches 7 bases. The germline V gene has CDR1 MNHEY and CDR2 SVGAGI. J lost 0 bases, V lost 0 bases, and 2 bases had no gene match. The CDR3 has 15 residues.

V gene TRBV6-1 combines with J gene TRBJ1-5; the match to TRBD1 covers 7 bases. CDR3 length: 15 amino acids. The ends lost 3 bases at V and 2 bases at J; junction bases unmatched: 4. Germline V CDR1 and CDR2: MNHNS, SASEGT. The CDR3 here is CASSDPGQGNQPQHF. The CDR3 nucleotides read TGTGCCAGCAGTGACCCTGGACAGGGCAATCAGCCCCAGCATTTT.

J is TRBJ1-2 and V is TRBV2, with D possibly being TRBD1 (6 bases). Trimming cost V 2 bases and J 0 bases, with 7 bases left between them. This CDR3 has 14 residues. Germline V gene data show CDR1 as SNHLY and CDR2 as FYNNEI. CDR3 sequence reads: CASSERGANYGYTF. In DNA form, the CDR3 reads TGTGCCAGCAGTGAAAGGGGGGCTAACTATGGCTACACCTTC.

This chain uses TRBV7-8 with TRBJ2-2; D tentatively fits TRBD1 or TRBD2 (5 bases each). Deletions cut 1 base from V and 3 bases from J, with 9 bases between. Germline CDR1 and CDR2: SGHVS and FQNEAQ. This CDR3 spans 15 amino acids. The CDR3 spells CASSLGGRYTGELFF. CDR3 DNA sequence: TGTGCCAGCAGCTTAGGGGGACGGTACACCGGGGAGCTGTTTTTT.

The rearrangement uses TRBV5-1 and TRBJ1-5, with TRBD1 matching 7 bases. The germline V gene has CDR1 SGHRS and CDR2 YFSETQ. The CDR3 runs to 15 residues. V lost 0 bases to trimming and J lost 4 bases; unmatched junction nucleotides: 4. CDR3: CASSLGQGMNQPQHF. Here the CDR3 DNA reads TGCGCCAGCAGCTTGGGACAGGGTATGAATCAGCCCCAGCATTTT.

The chain carries TRBV19 and TRBJ1-1; D ambiguous. V lost 3 bases and J 0 bases, leaving 11 bases between the germline ends. Germline CDR1 is LNHDA and CDR2 is SQIVND (reference sequence). CDR3 length equals 15 residues. CDR3: CASSIRTVMNTEAFF. The CDR3 DNA follows: TGTGCCAGTAGTATTCGGACGGTTATGAACACTGAAGCTTTCTTT.

This sequence joins TRBV7-6 and TRBJ2-5; D not resolved. The CDR3 spans 12 residues. The germline V and J ends were trimmed by 4 bases and 4 bases, with 7 bases remaining between them. CDR1 is SGHVS, CDR2 FNYEAQ, per germline. This CDR3 reads CASSSTGETQYF. In nucleotides, the CDR3 is TGTGCCAGCAGCTCCACCGGAGAGACCCAGTACTTC.

This rearrangement joins TRBV10-3 to TRBJ2-2; 8 bases are a match to TRBD2. V was pared by 4 bases and J by 0 bases, with 13 bases of the junction left unmatched. CDR3 length: 19 residues. Germline assignment: CDR1 ENHRY and CDR2 SYGVKD. The CDR3 reads CAISGHGAGVLTNTGELFF. DNA of the CDR3: TGTGCCATCAGTGGCCATGGAGCGGGGGTATTAACGAACACCGGGGAGCTGTTTTTT.

The rearrangement joins TRBV12-3 or TRBV12-4 to TRBJ2-3, with unresolved D. Deletions cut 3 bases from V and 1 base from J, with 5 bases between. The CDR3 covers 13 residues. The CDR3 is CASSFSGTDTQYF. CDR3 sequence (DNA): TGTGCCAGCAGTTTTTCAGGCACAGATACGCAGTATTTT.

The sample holds one count of this clone. The same CDR3 is also encoded by other DNA sequences in this sample. This chain uses TRBV27 with TRBJ2-7; a possible D gene is TRBD2 (6 bases). Deletions cut 0 bases from V and 0 bases from J, with 6 bases between. The CDR3 is 14 amino acids. In germline, CDR1 is MNHEY, CDR2 SMNVEV (reference sequence). Here the CDR3 reads CASSLSGGSYEQYF. The CDR3, as DNA: TGTGCCAGCAGTTTATCGGGGGGCTCCTACGAGCAGTACTTC.

This clone was seen once. The CDR3 sequence is CSVEGGYEQYF. CDR3 sequence (DNA): TGCAGCGTTGAAGGGGGTTACGAGCAGTACTTC. The chain combines TRBV29-1 with TRBJ2-7; D is unclear. The CDR3 runs 11 residues. Trimming pared 1 base from V and 4 bases from J, leaving 5 bases between. Germline CDR1 is SQVTM and CDR2 is ANQGSEA.